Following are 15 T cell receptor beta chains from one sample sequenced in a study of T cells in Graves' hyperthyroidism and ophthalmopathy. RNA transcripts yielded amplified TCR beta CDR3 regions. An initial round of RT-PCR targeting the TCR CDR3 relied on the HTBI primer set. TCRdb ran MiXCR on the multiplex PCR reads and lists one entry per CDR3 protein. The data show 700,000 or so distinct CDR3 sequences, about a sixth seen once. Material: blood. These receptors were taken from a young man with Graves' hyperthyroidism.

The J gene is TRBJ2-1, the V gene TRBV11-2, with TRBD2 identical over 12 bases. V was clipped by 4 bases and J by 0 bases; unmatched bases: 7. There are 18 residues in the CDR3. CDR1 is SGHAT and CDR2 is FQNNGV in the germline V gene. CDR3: CASSSILAGGSSYNEQFF. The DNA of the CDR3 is TGTGCCAGCAGCTCTATACTAGCGGGAGGAAGCTCCTACAATGAGCAGTTCTTC. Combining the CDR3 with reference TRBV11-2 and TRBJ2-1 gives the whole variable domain EAGVAQSPRYKIIEKRQSVAFWCNPISGHATLYWYQQILGQGPKLLIQFQNNGVVDDSQLPKDRFSAERLKGVDSTLKIQPAKLEDSAVYLCASSSILAGGSSYNEQFFGPGTRLTVL.

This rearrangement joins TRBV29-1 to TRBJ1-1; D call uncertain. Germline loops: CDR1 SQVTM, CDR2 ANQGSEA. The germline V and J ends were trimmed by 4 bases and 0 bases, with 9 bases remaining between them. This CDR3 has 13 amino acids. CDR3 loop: CSVGARMNTEAFF. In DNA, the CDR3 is TGCAGCGTTGGGGCCAGGATGAACACTGAAGCTTTCTTT.

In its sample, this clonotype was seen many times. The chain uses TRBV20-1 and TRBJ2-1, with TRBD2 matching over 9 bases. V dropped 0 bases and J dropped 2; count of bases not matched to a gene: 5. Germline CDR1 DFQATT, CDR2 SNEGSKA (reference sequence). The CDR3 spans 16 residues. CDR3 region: CSARDRSGSAYNEQFF. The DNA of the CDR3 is TGCAGTGCTAGAGATCGTAGCGGGAGTGCCTACAATGAGCAGTTCTTC.

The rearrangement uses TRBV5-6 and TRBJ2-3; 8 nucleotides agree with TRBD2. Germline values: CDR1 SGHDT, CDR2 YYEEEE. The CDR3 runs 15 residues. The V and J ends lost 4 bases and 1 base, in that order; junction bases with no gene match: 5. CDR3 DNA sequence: TGTGCCAGCAGCCCGGGGGGGCTGGGCACAGATACGCAGTATTTT. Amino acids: CASSPGGLGTDTQYF.

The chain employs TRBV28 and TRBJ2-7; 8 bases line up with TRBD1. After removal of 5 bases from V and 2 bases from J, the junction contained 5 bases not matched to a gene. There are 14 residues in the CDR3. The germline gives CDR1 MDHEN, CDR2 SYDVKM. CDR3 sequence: CASSNGQGPYEQYF. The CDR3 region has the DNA TGTGCCAGCAGTAATGGACAGGGACCCTACGAGCAGTACTTC.

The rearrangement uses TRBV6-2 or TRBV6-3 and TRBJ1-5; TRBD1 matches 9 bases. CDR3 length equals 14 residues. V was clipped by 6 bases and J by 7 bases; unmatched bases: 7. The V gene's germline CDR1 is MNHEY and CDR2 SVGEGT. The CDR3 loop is CASRRDREGQPQHF. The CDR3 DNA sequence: TGTGCCAGCAGAAGGGACAGGGAGGGACAGCCCCAGCATTTT.

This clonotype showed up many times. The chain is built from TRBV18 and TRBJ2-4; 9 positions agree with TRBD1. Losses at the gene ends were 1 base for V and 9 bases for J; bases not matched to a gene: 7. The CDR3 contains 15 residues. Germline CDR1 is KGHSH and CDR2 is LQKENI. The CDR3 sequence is CASSPQAQGAGIQYF. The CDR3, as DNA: TGTGCCAGCTCACCACAGGCACAGGGGGCGGGCATTCAGTACTTC.

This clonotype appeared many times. The CDR3 region is CASRPPGRRAGPYEQYF. CDR3 sequence (DNA): TGTGCCAGCAGACCCCCCGGTCGCAGGGCTGGTCCCTACGAGCAGTACTTC. This rearrangement joins TRBV2 to TRBJ2-7; TRBD1 is a possible D gene (5 bases). This CDR3 is 17 amino acids long. V gave up 6 bases and J gave up 2 bases, with 23 bases separating them. Germline assignment: CDR1 SNHLY and CDR2 FYNNEI.

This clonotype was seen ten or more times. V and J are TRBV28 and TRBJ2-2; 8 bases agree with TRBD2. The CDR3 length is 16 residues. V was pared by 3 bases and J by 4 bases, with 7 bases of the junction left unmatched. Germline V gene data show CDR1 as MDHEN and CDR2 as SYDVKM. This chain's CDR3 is CASSLESGGGTGELFF. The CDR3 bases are TGTGCCAGCAGTTTGGAATCGGGAGGGGGCACCGGGGAGCTGTTTTTT.

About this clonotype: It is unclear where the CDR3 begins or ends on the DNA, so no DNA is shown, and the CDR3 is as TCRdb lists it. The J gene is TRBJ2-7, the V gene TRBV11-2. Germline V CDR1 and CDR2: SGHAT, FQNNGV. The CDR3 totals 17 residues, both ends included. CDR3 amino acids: CASSFYICSVTSYEQYF.

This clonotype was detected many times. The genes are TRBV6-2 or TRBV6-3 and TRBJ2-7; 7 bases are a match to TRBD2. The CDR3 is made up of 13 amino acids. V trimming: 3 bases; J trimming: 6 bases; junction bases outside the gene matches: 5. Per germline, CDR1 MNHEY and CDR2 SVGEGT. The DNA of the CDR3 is TGTGCCAGCAGTTATACGGGAGGATCCGAGCAGTACTTC. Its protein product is CASSYTGGSEQYF.

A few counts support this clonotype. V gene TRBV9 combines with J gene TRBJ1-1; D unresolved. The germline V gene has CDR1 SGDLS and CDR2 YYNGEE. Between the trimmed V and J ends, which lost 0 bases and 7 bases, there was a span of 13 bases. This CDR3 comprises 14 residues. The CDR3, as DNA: TGTGCCAGCAGCGTAGCGCCACAGCCGATTGAAGCTTTCTTT. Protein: CASSVAPQPIEAFF.

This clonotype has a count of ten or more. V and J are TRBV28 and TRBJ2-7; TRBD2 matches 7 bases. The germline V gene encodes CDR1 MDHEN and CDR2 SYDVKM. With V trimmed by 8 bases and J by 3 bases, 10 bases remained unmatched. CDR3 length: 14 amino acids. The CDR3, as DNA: TGTGCCAGCGGGTTAGCGGGCGGGGACTACGAGCAGTACTTC. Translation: CASGLAGGDYEQYF.

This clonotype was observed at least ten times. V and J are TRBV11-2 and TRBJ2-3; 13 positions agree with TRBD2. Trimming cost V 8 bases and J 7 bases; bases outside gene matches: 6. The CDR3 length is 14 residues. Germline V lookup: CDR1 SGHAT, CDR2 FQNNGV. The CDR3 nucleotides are TGTGCCAGCCAACGACTAGCGGGAGGATATACGCAGTATTTT. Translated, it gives CASQRLAGGYTQYF.

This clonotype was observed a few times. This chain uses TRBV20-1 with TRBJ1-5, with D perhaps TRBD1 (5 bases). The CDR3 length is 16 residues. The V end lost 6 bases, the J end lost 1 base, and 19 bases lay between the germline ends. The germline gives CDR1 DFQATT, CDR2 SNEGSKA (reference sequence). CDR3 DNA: TGCAGTGCCCTGAAAGGGTGGGAGGGGAGCAATCAGCCCCAGCATTTT. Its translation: CSALKGWEGSNQPQHF.